This T cell receptor beta chain is drawn from a study of T cell repertoires in cytomegalovirus infection. This clonotype came up many times. What it binds is not known. TCRdb re-called the reads through MiXCR, storing one row per CDR3 protein. The data hold 900,000 to 950,000 distinct CDR3 sequences, with approximately 33% observed a single time. The CDR3 length is 18 residues. In germline, CDR1 is MNHNS, CDR2 SASEGT. Trimming shortened V by 2 bases and J by 4 bases, and 21 bases separated the two germline ends. The starting material was cultured CD8+ T cells from PBMCs, obtained from culture after CMV antigen stimulation. This sequence was found in a human donor in good health (CMV status not recorded). Some clones in this sample may be carry-over from other donors' samples. This sequence joins TRBV6-1 and TRBJ2-1; D is possibly TRBD1 (5 bases). The CDR3 loop reads CASSERVLWQGTYNEQFF. For the CDR3, the DNA is TGTGCCAGCAGTGAAAGGGTTCTATGGCAGGGAACATACAATGAGCAGTTCTTC.